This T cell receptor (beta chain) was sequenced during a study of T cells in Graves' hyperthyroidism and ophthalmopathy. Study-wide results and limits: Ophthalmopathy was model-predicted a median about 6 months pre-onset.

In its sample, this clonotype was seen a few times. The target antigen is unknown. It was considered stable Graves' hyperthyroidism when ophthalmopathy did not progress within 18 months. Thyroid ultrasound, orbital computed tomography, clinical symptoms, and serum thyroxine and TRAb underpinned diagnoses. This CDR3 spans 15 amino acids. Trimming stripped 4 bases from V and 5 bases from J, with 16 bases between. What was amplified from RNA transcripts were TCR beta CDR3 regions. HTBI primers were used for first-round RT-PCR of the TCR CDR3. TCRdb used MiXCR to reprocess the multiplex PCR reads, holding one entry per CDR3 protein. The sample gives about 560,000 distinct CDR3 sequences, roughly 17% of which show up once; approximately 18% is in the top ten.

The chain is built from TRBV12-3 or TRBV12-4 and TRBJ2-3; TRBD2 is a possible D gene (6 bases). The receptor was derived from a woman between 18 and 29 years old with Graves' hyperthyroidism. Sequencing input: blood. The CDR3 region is CASSSLRDSLDTQYF. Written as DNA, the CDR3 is TGTGCCAGCAGTTCCCTCCGGGACTCACTAGATACGCAGTATTTT.